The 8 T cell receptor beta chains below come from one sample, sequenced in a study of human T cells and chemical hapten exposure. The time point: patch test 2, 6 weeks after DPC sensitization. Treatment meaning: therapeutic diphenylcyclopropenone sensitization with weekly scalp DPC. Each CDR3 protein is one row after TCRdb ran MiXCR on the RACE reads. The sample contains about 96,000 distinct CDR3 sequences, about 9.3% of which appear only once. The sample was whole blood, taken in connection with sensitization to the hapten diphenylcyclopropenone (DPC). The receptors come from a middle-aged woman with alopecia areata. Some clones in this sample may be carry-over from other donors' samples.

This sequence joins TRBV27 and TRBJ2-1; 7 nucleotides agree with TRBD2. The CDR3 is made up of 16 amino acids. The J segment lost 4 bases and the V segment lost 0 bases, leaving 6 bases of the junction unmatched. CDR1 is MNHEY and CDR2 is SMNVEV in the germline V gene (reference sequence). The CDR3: CASSLSGEGPYNEQFF. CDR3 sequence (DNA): TGTGCCAGCAGTTTATCGGGGGAGGGCCCATACAATGAGCAGTTCTTC.

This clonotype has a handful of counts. The CDR3 is CASSLQGSLYGYTF. The CDR3 coding sequence is TGTGCCAGCAGCTTGCAGGGCAGCCTCTATGGCTACACCTTC. This chain joins TRBV5-5 and TRBJ1-2, with D tentatively TRBD1 (5 bases). Germline V CDR1 and CDR2: SGHKS, YYEKEE (reference sequence). This CDR3 is built from 14 residues. V lost 1 base, J lost 4 bases, and 11 bases lay in between.

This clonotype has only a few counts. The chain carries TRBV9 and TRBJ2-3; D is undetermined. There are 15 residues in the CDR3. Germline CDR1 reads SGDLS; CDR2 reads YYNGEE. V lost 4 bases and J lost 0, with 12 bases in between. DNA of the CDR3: TGTGCCAGCAGCCCTGGAGTCGGAAGCACAGATACGCAGTATTTT. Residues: CASSPGVGSTDTQYF.

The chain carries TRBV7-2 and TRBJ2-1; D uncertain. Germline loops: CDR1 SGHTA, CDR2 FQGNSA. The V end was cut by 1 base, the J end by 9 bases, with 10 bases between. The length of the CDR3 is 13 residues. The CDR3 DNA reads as TGTGCCAGCAGCTTAGGGCTAGTAGGTGAGCAGTTCTTC. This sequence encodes CASSLGLVGEQFF.

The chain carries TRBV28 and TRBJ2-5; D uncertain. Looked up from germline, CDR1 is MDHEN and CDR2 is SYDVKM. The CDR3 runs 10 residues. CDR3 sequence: CATLQETQYF. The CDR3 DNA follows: TGTGCTACCCTACAAGAGACCCAGTACTTC.

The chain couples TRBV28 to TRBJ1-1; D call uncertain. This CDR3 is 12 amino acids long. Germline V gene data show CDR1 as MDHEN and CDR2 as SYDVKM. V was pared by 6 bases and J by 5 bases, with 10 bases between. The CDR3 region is CASRPQATEAFF. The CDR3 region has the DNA TGTGCCAGCAGGCCCCAGGCAACTGAAGCTTTCTTT.

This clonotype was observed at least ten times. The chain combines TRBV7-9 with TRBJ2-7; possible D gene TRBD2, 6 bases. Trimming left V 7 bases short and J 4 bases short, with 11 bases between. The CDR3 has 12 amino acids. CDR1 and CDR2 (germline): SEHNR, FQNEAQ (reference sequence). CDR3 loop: CASTSAGYEQYF. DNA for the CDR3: TGTGCCAGCACTTCGGCGGGATACGAGCAGTACTTC. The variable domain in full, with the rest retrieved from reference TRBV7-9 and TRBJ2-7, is DTGVSQNPRHKITKRGQNVTFRCDPISEHNRLYWYRQTLGQGPEFLTYFQNEAQLEKSRLLSDRFSAERPKGSFSTLEIQRTEQGDSAMYLCASTSAGYEQYFGPGTRLTVT.

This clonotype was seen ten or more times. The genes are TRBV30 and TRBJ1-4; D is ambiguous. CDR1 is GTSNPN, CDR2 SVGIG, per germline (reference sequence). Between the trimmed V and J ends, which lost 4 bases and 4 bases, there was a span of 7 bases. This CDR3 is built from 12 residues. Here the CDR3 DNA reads TGTGCCTGGAACTGGCATAATGAAAAACTGTTTTTT. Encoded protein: CAWNWHNEKLFF.